A selection of T cell receptor beta chains follows, all from one sample in a study of shared clonotypes between healthy human individuals. Data came from immunoSEQ multiplex PCR; TCRdb stores just in-frame clones and leaves some out. Here the sample spans under 2,000,000 clones, approximately 95% being singletons. The sequenced sample consisted of naive CD8+ T cells sorted from blood. These receptors were obtained from a man aged 18 to 30 in good health. Each CDR3 is given with its conserved first and last residue. D genes are given only for firm matches. Clone size appears in some rows only: once, few, many, or a class for an expanded clone.

clone_size: -; v_call: TRBV4-2; d_call: -; j_call: TRBJ2-7; cdr3_nt: TGTGCCAGCAGCCAAGCCGCAGCGGACCCTTCCTACGAGCAGTACTTC; cdr3_aa: CASSQAAADPSYEQYF
clone_size: -; v_call: TRBV19; d_call: -; j_call: TRBJ2-5; cdr3_nt: TGTGCCAGTAGTGTCACAAGGGGCCCAGAGACCCAGTACTTC; cdr3_aa: CASSVTRGPETQYF
clone_size: -; v_call: TRBV7-2; d_call: -; j_call: TRBJ2-7; cdr3_nt: TGTGCCAGCAGCTTAGAGTTGGTCGGCATAGGTTTCGAGCAGTACTTC; cdr3_aa: CASSLELVGIGFEQYF
clone_size: -; v_call: TRBV18; d_call: -; j_call: TRBJ2-2; cdr3_nt: TGTGCCAGCTCACCAACGGAAGGGACCGGGGAGCTGTTTTTT; cdr3_aa: CASSPTEGTGELFF
clone_size: -; v_call: TRBV30; d_call: -; j_call: TRBJ1-1; cdr3_nt: TGTGCCTGGACTCCCGGGGGGGCTGAAGCTTTCTTT; cdr3_aa: CAWTPGGAEAFF
clone_size: -; v_call: TRBV27; d_call: -; j_call: TRBJ1-2; cdr3_nt: TGTGCCAGCAGTGGGACGAACTATGGCTACACCTTC; cdr3_aa: CASSGTNYGYTF
clone_size: few; v_call: TRBV9; d_call: TRBD1; j_call: TRBJ1-5; cdr3_nt: TGTGCCAGCAGCCCCGGGACAGGGGGCGTCGGTCAGCCCCAGCATTTT; cdr3_aa: CASSPGTGGVGQPQHF
clone_size: -; v_call: TRBV9; d_call: -; j_call: TRBJ2-1; cdr3_nt: TGTGCCAGCAGCGTAGGGGACGGGGTCCTATATGAGCAGTTCTTC; cdr3_aa: CASSVGDGVLYEQFF
clone_size: once; v_call: TRBV10-2; d_call: -; j_call: TRBJ2-1; cdr3_nt: TGCGCCAGCAGTGCCCCCGGGGGAGGGGGTGAGCAGTTCTTC; cdr3_aa: CASSAPGGGGEQFF
clone_size: -; v_call: TRBV18; d_call: TRBD1; j_call: TRBJ2-7; cdr3_nt: TGTGCCAGCTCACCTAGACAGGGTGAGACCTACGAGCAGTACTTC; cdr3_aa: CASSPRQGETYEQYF
clone_size: -; v_call: TRBV5-8; d_call: TRBD2; j_call: TRBJ2-2; cdr3_nt: TGTGCCAGCAGCTTTCCTAGCGGGGGCTCCCTCACCGGGGAGCTGTTTTTT; cdr3_aa: CASSFPSGGSLTGELFF
clone_size: -; v_call: TRBV15; d_call: -; j_call: TRBJ2-5; cdr3_nt: TGTGCCACCAGGGTCGGTGGATGGGAGACCCAGTACTTC; cdr3_aa: CATRVGGWETQYF
clone_size: -; v_call: TRBV7-8; d_call: -; j_call: TRBJ1-1; cdr3_nt: TGTGCCAGCAGCTTTGGCCAGGGCGGGTTCTTGAACACTGAAGCTTTCTTT; cdr3_aa: CASSFGQGGFLNTEAFF
clone_size: -; v_call: TRBV19; d_call: -; j_call: TRBJ1-5; cdr3_nt: TGTGCCAGTAGCCCCTGGACAGATAGCAATCAGCCCCAGCATTTT; cdr3_aa: CASSPWTDSNQPQHF
clone_size: -; v_call: TRBV7-8; d_call: TRBD2; j_call: TRBJ2-7; cdr3_nt: TGTGCCAGCAGCCCAACTAGCGCGACCTCCTACGAGCAGTACTTC; cdr3_aa: CASSPTSATSYEQYF
clone_size: -; v_call: TRBV7-2; d_call: -; j_call: TRBJ2-6; cdr3_nt: TGTGCCAGCTTCTCTGGGGCCAACGTCCTGACTTTC; cdr3_aa: CASFSGANVLTF
clone_size: once; v_call: TRBV2; d_call: TRBD2; j_call: TRBJ2-2; cdr3_nt: TGTGCCAGCGACCCGCTCGGGACTAGCGGGGGCCTCAGGGAGCTGTTTTTT; cdr3_aa: CASDPLGTSGGLRELFF
clone_size: -; v_call: TRBV28; d_call: TRBD1; j_call: TRBJ2-3; cdr3_nt: TGTGCCAGCAGTTTAGAGGACAGGACGATGGATACGCAGTATTTT; cdr3_aa: CASSLEDRTMDTQYF
clone_size: -; v_call: TRBV28; d_call: -; j_call: TRBJ1-6; cdr3_nt: TGTGCCAGCAGTTTACCGGGGAATTCACCCCTCCACTTT; cdr3_aa: CASSLPGNSPLHF
clone_size: -; v_call: TRBV28; d_call: TRBD1; j_call: TRBJ1-2; cdr3_nt: TGTGCCAGCAGTTTGTATCCCGGGACAGCGGATGGCTACACCTTC; cdr3_aa: CASSLYPGTADGYTF
clone_size: -; v_call: TRBV11-2; d_call: -; j_call: TRBJ2-2; cdr3_nt: TGTGCCAGCAGCTTGGGTCCCGGACACCCCACCGGGGAGCTGTTTTTT; cdr3_aa: CASSLGPGHPTGELFF
clone_size: -; v_call: TRBV6-5; d_call: TRBD1; j_call: TRBJ2-7; cdr3_nt: TGTGCCAGCAGTTACGACGGGGGACAGGGTATGTACGAGCAGTACTTC; cdr3_aa: CASSYDGGQGMYEQYF
clone_size: once; v_call: TRBV11-2; d_call: -; j_call: TRBJ2-5; cdr3_nt: TGTGCCAGCAGCCACCCTATTCCGCCAGAGACCCAGTACTTC; cdr3_aa: CASSHPIPPETQYF
clone_size: -; v_call: TRBV2; d_call: -; j_call: TRBJ2-7; cdr3_nt: TGTGCCAGCACCGTCAGCACCTACGAGCAGTACTTC; cdr3_aa: CASTVSTYEQYF
clone_size: -; v_call: TRBV18; d_call: TRBD2; j_call: TRBJ2-5; cdr3_nt: TGTGCCAGCTCACCAGCTAGCGGGGGGACCCAGTACTTC; cdr3_aa: CASSPASGGTQYF
clone_size: -; v_call: TRBV6-9; d_call: -; j_call: TRBJ1-6; cdr3_nt: TGTGCCAGCAGTTATACAGATAGCTCCTATAATTCACCCCTCCACTTT; cdr3_aa: CASSYTDSSYNSPLHF
clone_size: -; v_call: TRBV6-5; d_call: -; j_call: TRBJ1-2; cdr3_nt: TGTGCCAGCAGTAACAGGGTAGTTAGTGGCTACACCTTC; cdr3_aa: CASSNRVVSGYTF
clone_size: -; v_call: TRBV4-3; d_call: TRBD1; j_call: TRBJ2-3; cdr3_nt: TGCGCCAGCAGCCAAGATCTGCCAGGGGGTATCGTCACAGATACGCAGTATTTT; cdr3_aa: CASSQDLPGGIVTDTQYF
clone_size: once; v_call: TRBV11-2; d_call: -; j_call: TRBJ2-1; cdr3_nt: TGTGCCAGCAGCTACTACTTCAGGGAGCAGTTCTTC; cdr3_aa: CASSYYFREQFF
clone_size: once; v_call: TRBV7-8; d_call: -; j_call: TRBJ2-3; cdr3_nt: TGTGCCAGCAGCTTAGTTGTTTCAGATACGCAGTATTTT; cdr3_aa: CASSLVVSDTQYF
clone_size: -; v_call: TRBV29-1; d_call: -; j_call: TRBJ1-2; cdr3_nt: TGCAGCGTTGAAGATTGGTCGACAGGAAACTATGGCTACACCTTC; cdr3_aa: CSVEDWSTGNYGYTF
clone_size: -; v_call: TRBV7-9; d_call: -; j_call: TRBJ2-2; cdr3_nt: TGTGCCAGCAGCTTGTTCTTGGGGGGCGAGCTGTTTTTT; cdr3_aa: CASSLFLGGELFF
clone_size: -; v_call: TRBV19; d_call: -; j_call: TRBJ2-7; cdr3_nt: TGTGCCAGCGGAGAGGGCTTGGACTACGAGCAGTACTTC; cdr3_aa: CASGEGLDYEQYF
clone_size: -; v_call: TRBV5-4; d_call: -; j_call: TRBJ2-1; cdr3_nt: TGTGCCAGCAGCTTTAGCGACTCCTACAATGAGCAGTTCTTC; cdr3_aa: CASSFSDSYNEQFF
clone_size: -; v_call: TRBV9; d_call: -; j_call: TRBJ1-1; cdr3_nt: TGTGCCAGCAGTGAGAGGGACACTGAAGCTTTCTTT; cdr3_aa: CASSERDTEAFF
clone_size: -; v_call: TRBV6-1; d_call: -; j_call: TRBJ2-7; cdr3_nt: TGTGCCAGCACTCGAAGGGGGACTGAGCGATACGAGCAGTACTTC; cdr3_aa: CASTRRGTERYEQYF
clone_size: -; v_call: TRBV27; d_call: -; j_call: TRBJ1-6; cdr3_nt: TGTGCCAGCAGTTTGGTAGTAGGTTCACCCCTCCACTTT; cdr3_aa: CASSLVVGSPLHF
clone_size: -; v_call: TRBV11-2; d_call: -; j_call: TRBJ2-3; cdr3_nt: TGTGCCAGCAGCTTAGGGAGGGGTAGCACAGATACGCAGTATTTT; cdr3_aa: CASSLGRGSTDTQYF
clone_size: -; v_call: TRBV29-1; d_call: -; j_call: TRBJ2-5; cdr3_nt: TGCAGCGTTCCCCGGGACACGGAGACCCAGTACTTC; cdr3_aa: CSVPRDTETQYF
clone_size: -; v_call: TRBV7-8; d_call: -; j_call: TRBJ2-2; cdr3_nt: TGTGCCAGCAGCCCGTTGGGGCGAGCGAACACCGGGGAGCTGTTTTTT; cdr3_aa: CASSPLGRANTGELFF
clone_size: -; v_call: TRBV6-5; d_call: -; j_call: TRBJ1-1; cdr3_nt: TGTGCCAGCAACCCCTGGGGAGGGTCGAACACTGAAGCTTTCTTT; cdr3_aa: CASNPWGGSNTEAFF
clone_size: -; v_call: TRBV7-9; d_call: TRBD2; j_call: TRBJ2-3; cdr3_nt: TGTGCCAGCAGCCCCGCGGGAGGGGAAGAAATAGATACGCAGTATTTT; cdr3_aa: CASSPAGGEEIDTQYF